This T cell receptor beta chain was profiled in a study of blood T cells in healthy people across ages (dated by TCRdb to 2015 to 2017). In the study overall: In model experiments, roughly one uniquely barcoded TCR beta cDNA molecule per two T cells was captured by template switching. To track age-related changes in TCR beta repertoire diversity, the study relied on deep sequencing normalized with unique cDNA molecular identifiers. The donors were divided into four age groups: young (average around 17 years), middle-aged (about 41), aged (about 62) and long-lived (about 80). To avoid experimental bias, donors of different ages were distributed randomly across sequencing lanes. Two additional independent replicas of 1 million unique cDNA reads from the same blood draw were analyzed for two donors (one aged 18 to 29 and one aged 80 or older). General findings and caveats noted by the study authors: The percentage of naive T cells measured by flow cytometry correlated strongly with observed TCR beta diversity. As age increased, observed TCR beta diversity per million T cells dropped in a roughly linear way, and a significant reduction was already evident by age 40. Conclusive comparison of naive and antigen-experienced compartments was prevented by the profiling of bulk unsorted PBMCs. Because the CMV infection status of the donors was unknown, age-related changes in expanded clonotypes may potentially have been confounded. Compared with the aged group, the long-lived group had more naive CD4+ T cells, fewer expanded clones and increased TCR diversity, a pattern suggesting age selection. Estimates of total diversity based on one million sequenced T cells were considered lower bounds and underestimates.

Preparation of the library involved 5' RACE. The sample was run on an Illumina HiSeq 2500. The second PCR ran for roughly 6 to 11 cycles and used a J-beta primer mix along with a sample-barcoded 5' primer. A template-switch 5' adaptor carrying 12 random nucleotides introduced a unique molecular identifier onto each TCR beta cDNA molecule. At least 2.5 million CDR3-containing paired-end reads were obtained from each sample. First-strand cDNA synthesis was performed from all RNA using the Mint cDNA synthesis kit, with priming by a TRBC-specific oligonucleotide. Following uracil-DNA glycosylase treatment, a first 18-cycle PCR with universal primers M1SS and BC2_uni_R was performed on all cDNA. Concerning the study's data processing: Each sample was normalized by randomly selecting 1 million high-quality reads, each carrying a distinct molecular identifier. Instead of being binned into consensus sequences, reads that shared molecular identifiers were thrown out. MiTCR, with a Q25 quality threshold and the strictest error-elimination algorithm, was used for CDR3 identification, clonotype clustering and error correction. A nonparametric unseen species model with Euler transformation was used to estimate a lower bound on total TCR beta diversity. The raw public reads went through TCRdb reprocessing: fastp at Q25, MiXCR clone calling, in-frame beta chains kept. Rows matching on CDR3 protein sequence are summarized as one entry with the most common DNA and genes. The V and J calls and clone size come from TCRdb's table, not from the authors' own analysis. The sample contains about 680,000 distinct CDR3 sequences, around 45% of them found a single time. 25% to 35% of the sample is in the top ten clones.

Systemically healthy Caucasian individuals from Russia, approximately 39 in total and aged 6 to 90 years, were included as donors. Each donor gave around 9.5 milliliters of peripheral blood, collected into EDTA-treated Vacutainer tubes. Ficoll-Paque density-gradient centrifugation was used to isolate PBMCs, with at least 7 million per sample. Trizol reagent was used to extract total RNA from PBMCs, with at least 5 micrograms per sample. The percentages of naive CD45RAhigh/CD27high T cells were determined by flow cytometry on a PBMC aliquot from every donor. Here V drops 0 bases and J drops 2 bases, and the junction holds 7 bases not matched to any gene. According to the germline V gene, CDR1 reads LGHNA and CDR2 reads YNFKEQ. Reading from cysteine to phenylalanine, the CDR3 counts 16 amino acids. Just CDR3 DNA is preserved here, 48 bases in frame from base 1. The sample holds many counts of this clonotype. The antigen it recognizes is unknown. Nothing much larger sits one base from this clone, and base qualities are not available.

The chain is made from TRBV4-2 and TRBJ2-7, with 7 junctional bases fitting TRBD1. Sequencing was performed on blood. The TCR sequence derives from a woman aged 55-70 years in good health. The CDR3 in this case is CASSQESWQGAYEQYF. The nucleotide sequence reads TGTGCCAGCAGCCAAGAGAGTTGGCAGGGGGCCTACGAGCAGTACTTC.